A selection of T cell receptor beta chains follows, all from one sample in a study of CD8+ T cells in alopecia areata. Here immunoSEQ multiplex PCR was the method, and the copy in TCRdb shows in-frame clones only, minus some. The data show 150,000 to 200,000 clones, with roughly 50% seen just once and 16% held by the top ten. The material sequenced was CD4+ T cells sorted from blood, taken at approximately week 55, from a patient treated with tofacitinib. These receptors all stem from a human donor with alopecia areata. Both conserved end residues are part of each CDR3. Fields, in order: clone size, D gene, J gene, V gene, CDR3 protein, CDR3 DNA. The D gene is left open where the match is weak. Size values are once, few and many counts, or a class for expanded clones, and some rows have none.

>.|.|TRBJ2-3|TRBV2
CASSVSQHTDTQYF
TGTGCCAGCAGTGTAAGTCAGCACACAGATACGCAGTATTTT
>.|.|TRBJ2-1|TRBV29-1
CSVEVVVSSYNEQFF
TGCAGCGTTGAGGTGGTGGTTAGCTCCTACAATGAGCAGTTCTTC
>few|.|TRBJ1-4|TRBV29-1
CSAVGSNEKLFF
TGCAGCGCCGTGGGGAGCAATGAAAAACTGTTTTTT
>few|TRBD2|TRBJ2-7|TRBV27
CASSLLGTSFPYEQYF
TGTGCCAGCAGTTTACTAGGGACTAGTTTCCCCTACGAGCAGTACTTC
>.|.|TRBJ2-7|TRBV2
CASSVSSRGYEQYF
TGTGCCAGCAGTGTGAGCTCTAGGGGCTACGAGCAGTACTTC
>few|TRBD1|TRBJ2-7|TRBV2
CASSMRTGPYEQYF
TGTGCCAGCAGTATGAGGACAGGGCCCTACGAGCAGTACTTC
>.|TRBD1|TRBJ1-6|TRBV30
CAWSVLTGNSPLHF
TGTGCCTGGAGTGTACTGACAGGGAATTCACCCCTCCACTTT
>.|TRBD2|TRBJ2-3|TRBV5-1
CASSLRAGYTDTQYF
TGCGCCAGCAGCTTGAGAGCGGGGTACACAGATACGCAGTATTTT
>.|.|TRBJ2-6|TRBV25-1
CASRAGSGANVLTF
TGTGCCAGCAGAGCAGGTTCTGGGGCCAACGTCCTGACTTTC
>once|TRBD1|TRBJ1-1|TRBV10-3
CAITQRQGMNTEAFF
TGTGCCATCACCCAAAGACAGGGGATGAACACTGAAGCTTTCTTT
>.|.|TRBJ1-6|TRBV7-9
CASSPTNNNSPLHF
TGTGCCAGCAGCCCAACAAATAATAATTCACCCCTCCACTTT
>few|TRBD1|TRBJ1-1|TRBV29-1
CSVRPTGEWNTEAFF
TGCAGCGTGCGGCCTACAGGGGAGTGGAACACTGAAGCTTTCTTT
>few|TRBD1|TRBJ1-1|TRBV29-1
CSVGGPQGPEAFF
TGCAGCGTTGGAGGCCCACAGGGGCCTGAAGCTTTCTTT
>.|.|TRBJ1-1|TRBV6-1
CASTTGANTEAFF
TGTGCCAGCACAACAGGCGCGAACACTGAAGCTTTCTTT
>.|.|TRBJ2-3|TRBV9
CASSVGGVDTQYF
TGTGCCAGCAGCGTAGGGGGGGTAGATACGCAGTATTTT
>few|TRBD1|TRBJ1-5|TRBV7-2
CASNPGGGGQPQHF
TGTGCCAGCAACCCAGGGGGAGGAGGACAGCCCCAGCATTTT
>.|TRBD1|TRBJ1-2|TRBV6-1
CASSVQGAGYTF
TGTGCCAGCAGCGTACAGGGGGCTGGCTACACCTTC
>.|.|TRBJ1-1|TRBV6-5
CASRRGGEAFF
TGTGCCAGCAGGCGGGGGGGTGAAGCTTTCTTT
>once|TRBD1|TRBJ1-4|TRBV9
CASRRDRESTLEKLFF
TGTGCCAGCAGGCGAGACAGGGAATCGACTCTTGAAAAACTGTTTTTT
>.|.|TRBJ1-1|TRBV27
CASSLLGLARSRNTEAFF
TGTGCCAGCAGTTTATTGGGCCTGGCCCGTTCCCGGAACACTGAAGCTTTCTTT
>.|.|TRBJ2-3|TRBV6-1
CASSWDGIRTDTQYF
TGTGCCAGCAGCTGGGACGGGATCCGCACAGATACGCAGTATTTT
>.|.|TRBJ1-1|TRBV2
CASRVREGNTEAFF
TGTGCCAGCAGAGTACGGGAGGGGAACACTGAAGCTTTCTTT
>.|TRBD1|TRBJ1-2|TRBV11-2
CASSLTGGGYTF
TGTGCCAGCAGCCTGACAGGGGGCGGCTACACCTTC
>.|.|TRBJ2-7|TRBV29-1
CSVKRQNHEQYF
TGCAGCGTTAAAAGACAGAACCACGAGCAGTACTTC
>.|.|TRBJ1-6|TRBV6-5
CASSYSRGDSPLHF
TGTGCCAGCAGTTACTCGAGGGGGGACTCACCCCTCCACTTT
>few|TRBD2|TRBJ2-3|TRBV9
CASSVGTSRSTDTQYF
TGTGCCAGCAGCGTAGGGACTAGCCGGAGCACAGATACGCAGTATTTT
>.|.|TRBJ2-3|TRBV7-3
CASSLIPGAISTDTQYF
TGTGCCAGCAGCTTAATCCCGGGAGCCATTAGCACAGATACGCAGTATTTT
>once|.|TRBJ1-2|TRBV30
CAWSANVRSGYTF
TGTGCCTGGAGCGCCAACGTGCGAAGTGGCTACACCTTC
>.|TRBD2|TRBJ2-5|TRBV6-6
CASSSLGREETQYF
TGTGCCAGCAGTTCCCTCGGGAGGGAAGAGACCCAGTACTTC
>.|.|TRBJ1-5|TRBV5-1
CASSLTPGDSNQPQHF
TGCGCCAGCAGCTTGACCCCCGGGGACAGCAATCAGCCCCAGCATTTT
>.|TRBD2|TRBJ2-5|TRBV4-1
CASSQDVNLGGDQETQYF
TGCGCCAGCAGCCAAGACGTGAATCTGGGGGGGGACCAAGAGACCCAGTACTTC
>once|TRBD1|TRBJ1-2|TRBV29-1
CSGGTDYGYTF
TGCAGCGGCGGGACAGACTATGGCTACACCTTC
>.|.|TRBJ2-2|TRBV6-5
CASSYLDQNTGELFF
TGTGCCAGCAGTTACCTGGACCAGAACACCGGGGAGCTGTTTTTT
>few|TRBD2|TRBJ2-5|TRBV29-1
CSVGYSGGHRETQYF
TGCAGCGTCGGTTATAGCGGGGGGCACAGAGAGACCCAGTACTTC
>.|.|TRBJ1-1|TRBV5-1
CASSLLRTTEAFF
TGCGCCAGCAGCTTGCTGAGGACCACTGAAGCTTTCTTT
>few|.|TRBJ2-7|TRBV29-1
CSVEVRWGSYEQYF
TGCAGCGTTGAAGTCAGGTGGGGCTCCTACGAGCAGTACTTC
>.|TRBD1|TRBJ2-5|TRBV29-1
CSAITVQGARETQYF
TGCAGCGCCATCACCGTACAGGGGGCCAGGGAGACCCAGTACTTC
>.|.|TRBJ1-5|TRBV7-9
CASSLAGISNQPQHF
TGTGCCAGCAGCTTAGCAGGGATAAGCAATCAGCCCCAGCATTTT